Sequencing of this T cell receptor beta chain was carried out in a study of metastatic and nonmetastatic thyroid tumors. Prior to thyroid surgery, none of the patients had received any treatment. The V gene lost 2 bases and the J gene lost 5 bases, with 13 bases spanning the gap. This CDR3 region has 15 residues. Germline V gives CDR1 GTSNPN, CDR2 SVGIG (reference sequence). TCRdb reassembled clones from the PCR reads with MiXCR. This sample has fewer than 35,000 clones, with 25% to 35% found just once. The chain uses TRBV30 and TRBJ1-6, with D maybe TRBD1 (6 bases). The specimen was blood. The source of this sequence is a female donor with papillary thyroid cancer or a benign thyroid nodule (not recorded which). Some clones in this sample may be carry-over from other donors' samples. The CDR3, as DNA: TGTGCCTGGAGTCCCTCAGGGGCGGATAATTCACCCCTCCACTTT. Residues: CAWSPSGADNSPLHF.